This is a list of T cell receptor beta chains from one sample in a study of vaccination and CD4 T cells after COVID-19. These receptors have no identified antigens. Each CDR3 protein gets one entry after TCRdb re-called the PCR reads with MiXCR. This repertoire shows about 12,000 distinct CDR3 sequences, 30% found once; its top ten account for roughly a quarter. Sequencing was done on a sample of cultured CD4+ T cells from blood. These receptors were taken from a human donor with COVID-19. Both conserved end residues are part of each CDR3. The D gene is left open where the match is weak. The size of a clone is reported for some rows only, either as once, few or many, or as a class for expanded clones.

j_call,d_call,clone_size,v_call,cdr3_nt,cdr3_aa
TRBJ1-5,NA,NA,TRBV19,TGTGCCAGTAGTATCGACAGTTTCAATCAGCCCCAGCATTTT,CASSIDSFNQPQHF
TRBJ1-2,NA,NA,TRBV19,TGTGCCAGTAGTATTTCGGGGAACTATGGCTACACCTTC,CASSISGNYGYTF
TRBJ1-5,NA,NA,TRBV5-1,TGCGCCAGCAGCTTAGGCAGGGCTCGCGGCCGACACGCCGAGGCCAATCAGCCCCAGCATTTT,CASSLGRARGRHAEANQPQHF
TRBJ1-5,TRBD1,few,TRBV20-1,TGCAGTGTTGCCGGGACAGGGGTTAAGCCCCAGCATTTT,CSVAGTGVKPQHF
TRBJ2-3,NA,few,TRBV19,TGTGCCAGTAGTATTGGAGGGGCCACTAGCACAGATACGCAGTATTTT,CASSIGGATSTDTQYF
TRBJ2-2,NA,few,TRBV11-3,TGTGCCAGCAGCTCTTCAGGGGGACTCACCGGGGAGCTGTTTTTT,CASSSSGGLTGELFF
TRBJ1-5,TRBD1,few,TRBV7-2,TGTGCCAGCAGCTTAGGGACAGGGTTGAGTCAGCCCCAGCATTTT,CASSLGTGLSQPQHF
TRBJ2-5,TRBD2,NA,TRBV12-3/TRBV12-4,TGTGCCAGCAGTTCCGGGACTAGCGGGGGGGGGCAAGAGACCCAGTACTTC,CASSSGTSGGGQETQYF
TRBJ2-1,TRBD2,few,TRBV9,TGTGCCAGCAGCGTAGCTGTTAGCGGGGGTTACAATGAGCAGTTCTTC,CASSVAVSGGYNEQFF
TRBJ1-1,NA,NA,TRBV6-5,TGTGCCAGCAGTTACGGACAGTACACTGAAGCTTTCTTT,CASSYGQYTEAFF
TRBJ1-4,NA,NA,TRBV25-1,TGTGCCAGCAGGGGGGCGGCTGAAAAACTGTTTTTT,CASRGAAEKLFF
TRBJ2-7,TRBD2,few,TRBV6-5,TGTGCCAGCAGTTCCGGGGGACTAGCGGGGGGGTACGAGCAGTACTTC,CASSSGGLAGGYEQYF
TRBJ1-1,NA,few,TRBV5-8,TGTGCCAGCAGCCTGCTTTGGAACACTGAAGCTTTCTTT,CASSLLWNTEAFF
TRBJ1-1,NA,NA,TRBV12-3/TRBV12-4,TGTGCCAGCGAGGGAGTTGGAACTGAAGCTTTCTTT,CASEGVGTEAFF
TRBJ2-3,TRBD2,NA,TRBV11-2,TGTGCCAGCAGCTTAGTGGGCGGGGGGACTAGCACAGATACGCAGTATTTT,CASSLVGGGTSTDTQYF
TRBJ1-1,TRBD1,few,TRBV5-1,TGCGCCAGCAGCCAGACAGGGTCGGACACTGAAGCTTTCTTT,CASSQTGSDTEAFF
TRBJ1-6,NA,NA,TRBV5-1,TGCGCCAGCAGCTTTGAGCTTAGCTCCTATAATTCACCCCTCCACTTT,CASSFELSSYNSPLHF
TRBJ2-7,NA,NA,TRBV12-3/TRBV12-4,TGTGCCAGCAGTTTAGCTGGAGGGGGGGCTTACGAGCAGTACTTC,CASSLAGGGAYEQYF